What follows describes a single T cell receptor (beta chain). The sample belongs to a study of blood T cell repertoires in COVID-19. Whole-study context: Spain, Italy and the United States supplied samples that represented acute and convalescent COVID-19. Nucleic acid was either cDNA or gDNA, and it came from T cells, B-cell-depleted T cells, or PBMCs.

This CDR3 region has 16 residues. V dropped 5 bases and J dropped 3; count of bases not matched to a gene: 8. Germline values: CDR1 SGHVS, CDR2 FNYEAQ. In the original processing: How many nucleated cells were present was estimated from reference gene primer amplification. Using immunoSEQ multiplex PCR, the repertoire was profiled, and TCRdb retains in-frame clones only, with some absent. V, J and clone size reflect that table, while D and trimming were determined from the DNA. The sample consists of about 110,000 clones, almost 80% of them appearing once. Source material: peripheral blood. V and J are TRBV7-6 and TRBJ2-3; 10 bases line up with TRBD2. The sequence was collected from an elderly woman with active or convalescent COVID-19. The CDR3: CASSRQSGRGTDTQYF. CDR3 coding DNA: TGTGCCAGCAGCCGCCAAAGCGGGAGGGGAACAGATACGCAGTATTTT.